Following are 18 T cell receptor beta chains from one sample sequenced in a study of T cells in Graves' hyperthyroidism and ophthalmopathy. Using RNA transcripts as the source, TCR beta CDR3 regions were amplified. Using the HTBI primer set, a first-round RT-PCR was run on the TCR CDR3. From the multiplex PCR reads, TCRdb called clonotypes with MiXCR, one entry per CDR3 protein. Of 400,000 to 500,000 distinct CDR3 sequences listed, about 15% are singletons. Sequenced material: blood. The receptors here all came from a woman aged 18-35 years with Graves' hyperthyroidism.

The V gene is TRBV12-3 or TRBV12-4, the J gene TRBJ2-2, with D perhaps TRBD1 (5 bases). CDR3 size: 16 residues. Trimming removed 3 bases from V and 2 bases from J, with 13 bases in between. The CDR3 is CASSFYWTPNTGELFF. The CDR3 DNA follows: TGTGCCAGCAGTTTTTATTGGACACCTAACACCGGGGAGCTGTTTTTT.

This clonotype was counted ten times or more. The chain employs TRBV11-2 and TRBJ2-2; TRBD1 might be the D (5 bases). Germline V gene data show CDR1 as SGHAT and CDR2 as FQNNGV. There are 15 residues in the CDR3. V was cut by 3 bases and J by 5 bases, with 13 bases left in between. CDR3 nucleotides: TGTGCCAGCAGCTTGGTCAGGGTTGAGACCGGGGAGCTGTTTTTT. As protein: CASSLVRVETGELFF.

This clonotype was seen many times. The chain employs TRBV24-1 and TRBJ2-1; the D gene is possibly TRBD2 (7 bases). V lost 1 base and J 7 bases, leaving 10 bases between the germline ends. This CDR3 is built from 14 residues. From germline, CDR1 is KGHDR and CDR2 SFDVKD. CDR3 bases: TGTGCCACCAGTGATTTAGGGGGGGGAAATGAGCAGTTCTTC. Residues: CATSDLGGGNEQFF.

In this sample, this clonotype turned up many times. This rearrangement joins TRBV7-6 to TRBJ1-1, with 10 bases fitting TRBD1. Germline assignment: CDR1 SGHVS and CDR2 FNYEAQ. Germline trimming cut 5 bases from V and 4 bases from J; bases unmatched to any gene: 4. The CDR3 sequence is 14 residues long. The chain's CDR3 is CASSMGQGSTEAFF. CDR3 sequence (DNA): TGTGCCAGCAGCATGGGACAGGGGAGCACTGAAGCTTTCTTT.

The V call is TRBV10-3, the J call TRBJ2-7; D uncertain. The V gene lost 0 bases and the J gene lost 4 bases, with 13 bases spanning the gap. CDR1 ENHRY and CDR2 SYGVKD come from the germline V gene. The CDR3 sequence is 15 residues long. CDR3 protein: CAISESLDSSYEQYV. DNA of the CDR3: TGTGCCATCAGTGAGTCTCTAGACTCTTCTTACGAGCAGTACGTC.

This clonotype was picked up a small number of times. The chain uses TRBV4-1 and TRBJ1-1, with D maybe TRBD1 (5 bases). V was shortened by 3 bases and J by 0 bases, with 14 bases between the two germline ends. The CDR3 consists of 16 residues. Germline CDR1 and CDR2: MGHRA and YSYEKL. The CDR3 region is CASSHFWGTMNTEAFF. DNA for the CDR3: TGCGCCAGCAGCCATTTTTGGGGCACCATGAACACTGAAGCTTTCTTT.

This clonotype was recorded many times. The rearrangement joins TRBV9 to TRBJ2-5; TRBD2 is a possible D gene (6 bases). Germline V gene lookup returns CDR1 SGDLS and CDR2 YYNGEE. V lost 4 bases to trimming and J lost 5 bases, with 15 bases between them. This CDR3 is built from 14 residues. The DNA for the CDR3 is TGTGCCAGCAGCCCCGGAGGGTCTGGCGAGACCCAGTACTTC. Translating gives CASSPGGSGETQYF.

The chain links TRBV5-1 to TRBJ1-2; D is unclear. CDR1 is SGHRS, CDR2 YFSETQ, per germline. The CDR3 loop spans 14 amino acids. The V end was cut by 4 bases, the J end by 7 bases, with 17 bases between. Written as DNA, the CDR3 is TGCGCCAGCAGCGCCCTCGAGGACGGAGGTGGCTACACCTTC. Translation gives CASSALEDGGGYTF.

This clonotype was observed at least ten times. The chain combines TRBV19 with TRBJ1-4, with TRBD1 matching over 7 bases. V dropped 7 bases and J dropped 8; count of bases not matched to a gene: 7. Germline V gives CDR1 LNHDA, CDR2 SQIVND (reference sequence). CDR3 size: 13 residues. The DNA for the CDR3 is TGTGCCAGTACCTACAGGGGACCAGAAAAACTGTTTTTT. Amino acids: CASTYRGPEKLFF.

This chain connects TRBV30 to TRBJ2-6, with TRBD1 matching over 8 bases. Per germline, CDR1 GTSNPN and CDR2 SVGIG (reference sequence). This CDR3 is 16 amino acids long. Trimming took 4 bases from V and 0 from J; bases not matched to a gene: 5. DNA of the CDR3: TGTGCCTGGATCGACAGGGGCCCCTCTGGGGCCAACGTCCTGACTTTC. Protein: CAWIDRGPSGANVLTF. The entire variable domain, with the rest obtained from reference TRBV30 and TRBJ2-6, is as follows: SQTIHQWPATLVQPVGSPLSLECTVEGTSNPNLYWYRQAAGRGLQLLFYSVGIGQISSEVPQNLSASRPQDRQFILSSKKLLLSDSGFYLCAWIDRGPSGANVLTFGAGSRLTVL.

This clonotype was counted between two and nine times. This chain links TRBV15 with TRBJ1-6; D ambiguous. CDR1 is LNHNV, CDR2 YYDKDF, per germline (reference sequence). Between the trimmed V and J ends, which lost 0 bases and 2 bases, there was a span of 11 bases. There are 17 residues in the CDR3. CDR3 protein: CATSRDRLPTYNSPLHF. CDR3 DNA sequence: TGTGCCACCAGCAGAGATCGATTGCCAACCTATAATTCACCCCTCCACTTT.

This clonotype was observed a handful of times. This chain links TRBV18 with TRBJ2-6; D perhaps matches TRBD1 (6 bases). The length of the CDR3 is 16 residues. Deletions cut 4 bases from V and 0 bases from J, with 10 bases between. CDR1 is KGHSH, CDR2 LQKENI, per germline. CDR3 nucleotides: TGTGCCAGCTCACTTACAGGGAACTCTGGGGCCAACGTCCTGACTTTC. It yields the protein CASSLTGNSGANVLTF.

This clonotype was detected many times. V and J are TRBV19 and TRBJ1-1, with D unresolved. V gave up 7 bases and J gave up 1 base, with 4 bases separating them. Germline CDR1 LNHDA, CDR2 SQIVND (reference sequence). This CDR3 has 11 residues. CDR3 amino acids: CASKANTEAFF. The CDR3 DNA reads as TGTGCCAGTAAAGCGAACACTGAAGCTTTCTTT. Variable domain in full (rest from reference TRBV19 and TRBJ1-1): DGGITQSPKYLFRKEGQNVTLSCEQNLNHDAMYWYRQDPGQGLRLIYYSQIVNDFQKGDIAEGYSVSREKKESFPLTVTSAQKNPTAFYLCASKANTEAFFGQGTRLTVV.

Concerning this clonotype itself: A much larger clone lies a single base off, so this may be a read error. CDR3 DNA: TGCGCCAGCGGCCGACCCGGGACAGGGAGGACCGGGGAGCTGTTTTTT. Amino acid sequence: CASGRPGTGRTGELFF. J is TRBJ2-2 and V is TRBV5-1; 9 bases fit TRBD1. The ends lost 7 bases at V and 5 bases at J; junction bases unmatched: 12. This CDR3 contains 16 residues. CDR1 SGHRS and CDR2 YFSETQ come from the germline V gene.

About this clonotype: One base away lies a much larger clone, so this may be a sequencing read error. The rearrangement uses TRBV12-3 or TRBV12-4 and TRBJ2-5; no firm D call. The CDR3 sequence is 13 residues long. The chain's CDR3 is CASSFVQQETRYF. The CDR3, as DNA: TGTGCCAGCAGTTTTGTGCAACAAGAGACCCGGTACTTC.

Worth noting for this clonotype: Given a much more abundant clone one base away, this may be a read error. The V and J genes are TRBV10-3 and TRBJ2-3; TRBD2 agrees at 10 bases. CDR1 is ENHRY and CDR2 is SYGVKD in the germline V gene. The V segment lost 1 base and the J segment 2 bases; nucleotides outside the gene matches: 6. The CDR3 runs 17 residues. The CDR3 region has the DNA TGTGCCATCAGTGAGTTAGCGGGAGGTTTCGACACAGATACGCAGTATTTT. Translated, it gives CAISELAGGFDTDTQYF.

At least ten counts were recorded for this clonotype. The chain employs TRBV5-1 and TRBJ2-2; D call uncertain. V was pared by 4 bases and J by 1 base, with 5 bases between. The CDR3 is 13 amino acids. Germline V gene lookup returns CDR1 SGHRS and CDR2 YFSETQ. The CDR3 nucleotides read TGCGCCAGCAGCGAGTTGAACACCGGGGAGCTGTTTTTT. Amino acids: CASSELNTGELFF.

The chain joins TRBV28 to TRBJ2-1; D possibly corresponds to TRBD1 (6 bases). Germline V gives CDR1 MDHEN, CDR2 SYDVKM. CDR3 length: 16 amino acids. The V end lost 0 bases, the J end lost 1 base, and 10 bases lay between the germline ends. Written as DNA, the CDR3 is TGTGCCAGCAGTTTATGGGACACAGGGTCCTACAATGAGCAGTTCTTC. Translating gives CASSLWDTGSYNEQFF.